These 20 T cell receptor beta chains originate from one sample sequenced in a study of stem cell transplantation in POMP-related autoinflammatory disease. General study points: Patients with PRAID showed a restricted number of unique TRB V-J gene pairings. A trend toward lower repertoire diversity and greater clonality appeared in every analyzed T-cell subset of PRAID patients.

Using immunoSEQ multiplex PCR, the repertoire was profiled, and TCRdb retains in-frame clones only, with some absent. In the table there are 8,000 to 10,000 clones, approximately 89% of which are singletons. No antigen has been assigned to these receptors. The sequencing here drew on CD8+ T cells from PBMCs, taken before stem cell transplantation. The receptors stem from a human donor with POMP-related autoinflammation and immune dysregulation (PRAID).

V usage is TRBV28 and J usage is TRBJ1-2, with D perhaps TRBD1 (5 bases). From germline, CDR1 is MDHEN and CDR2 SYDVKM. The V end lost 0 bases, the J end lost 6 bases, and 14 bases lay between the germline ends. The CDR3 consists of 15 residues. The CDR3 region is CASSLWGEGWNGYTF. CDR3 in DNA: TGTGCCAGCAGTTTATGGGGGGAGGGTTGGAATGGCTACACCTTC.

V gene TRBV4-1 combines with J gene TRBJ1-5; D perhaps matches TRBD1 (6 bases). This CDR3 contains 17 residues. Trimming took off 1 base at V and 4 bases at J, with 17 bases between the two ends. The germline CDR1 and CDR2 sequences are MGHRA and YSYEKL. CDR3 nucleotides: TGCGCCAGCAGCCAAGGGGTCAGGGGAAAGAGTAATCAGCCCCAGCATTTT. This translates into CASSQGVRGKSNQPQHF.

This clone appeared a single time. The chain recombines TRBV7-9 with TRBJ2-1; no reliable D call. V was cut by 8 bases and J by 3 bases, with 11 bases left in between. Germline CDR1 is SEHNR and CDR2 is FQNEAQ (reference sequence). This CDR3 is 13 amino acids long. The CDR3, as DNA: TGTGCCAGCCTCTCTTCAGGCTACAATGAGCAGTTCTTC. It specifies CASLSSGYNEQFF.

The chain links TRBV7-9 to TRBJ2-2, with D perhaps TRBD1 or TRBD2 (5 bases each). V was shortened by 4 bases and J by 4 bases, with 16 bases between the two germline ends. The CDR3 runs 16 residues. Looked up from germline, CDR1 is SEHNR and CDR2 is FQNEAQ (reference sequence). The CDR3 DNA is TGTGCCAGCAGCTCGCGACCCCAGGGAGTCACCGGGGAGCTGTTTTTT. As protein: CASSSRPQGVTGELFF.

The gene calls are TRBV28 and TRBJ2-2; 11 bases agree with TRBD2. With 5 bases clipped from V and 5 bases from J, the junction kept 4 bases outside the gene matches. This CDR3 comprises 15 residues. Germline V CDR1 and CDR2: MDHEN, SYDVKM. The CDR3 DNA is TGTGCCAGCAGTCCCAGGACTAGCGGGACCGGGGAGCTGTTTTTT. The encoded protein is CASSPRTSGTGELFF.

The J gene is TRBJ2-3, the V gene TRBV7-3; 9 bases line up with TRBD2. Germline V gene lookup returns CDR1 SGHTA and CDR2 FQGTGA. The V and J ends lost 1 base and 6 bases, in that order; junction bases with no gene match: 5. The length of the CDR3 is 15 residues. CDR3 bases: TGTGCCAGCAGCTTAAGCGGGGGGGCCGTGGATACGCAGTATTTT. Translating it yields CASSLSGGAVDTQYF.

The chain employs TRBV4-1 and TRBJ2-7; either TRBD1 or TRBD2 may supply D (5 bases each). CDR3 length equals 14 residues. Trimming stripped 5 bases from V and 4 bases from J, with 15 bases between. CDR1 and CDR2 from the germline V gene are MGHRA and YSYEKL. In DNA, the CDR3 is TGCGCCAGCAGCGCCGGGACGGCGCGTTACGAGCAGTACTTC. Translation gives CASSAGTARYEQYF.

The chain employs TRBV4-1 and TRBJ2-1, with 11 bases that match TRBD2. This CDR3 comprises 17 residues. Germline CDR1 reads MGHRA; CDR2 reads YSYEKL. Trimming took 4 bases from V and 0 from J; bases not matched to a gene: 5. CDR3 region: CASSPFLAGGSYNEQFF. In nucleotides, the CDR3 is TGCGCCAGCAGCCCTTTCCTAGCGGGGGGCTCCTACAATGAGCAGTTCTTC.

The chain couples TRBV5-6 to TRBJ1-5; D is perhaps TRBD1 (5 bases). Trimming stripped 2 bases from V and 0 bases from J, with 9 bases between. The length of the CDR3 is 15 residues. Germline V gene data show CDR1 as SGHDT and CDR2 as YYEEEE. CDR3 residues: CASSFGTSSNQPQHF. The CDR3 region has the DNA TGTGCCAGCAGCTTCGGGACGAGTAGCAATCAGCCCCAGCATTTT.

This chain links TRBV7-8 with TRBJ1-3; D not certain. The CDR3 length is 15 residues. The germline CDR1 and CDR2 sequences are SGHVS and FQNEAQ. Trimming took off 1 base at V and 4 bases at J, with 11 bases between the two ends. This CDR3 is CASSLVGYSGNTIYF. CDR3 nucleotides: TGTGCCAGCAGCTTAGTAGGGTACTCGGGAAACACCATATATTTT.

The chain is built from TRBV2 and TRBJ1-6; D may be TRBD1 (5 bases). The germline gives CDR1 SNHLY, CDR2 FYNNEI. The CDR3 totals 12 residues. Trimming stripped 3 bases from V and 9 bases from J, with 6 bases between. CDR3 DNA sequence: TGTGCCAGCAGTGAGGGGGGTTCACCCCTCCACTTT. Encoded protein: CASSEGGSPLHF. Combining the CDR3 with reference TRBV2 and TRBJ1-6 gives the whole variable domain EPEVTQTPSHQVTQMGQEVILRCVPISNHLYFYWYRQILGQKVEFLVSFYNNEISEKSEIFDDQFSVERPDGSNFTLKIRSTKLEDSAMYFCASSEGGSPLHFGNGTRLTVT.

The chain combines TRBV6-5 with TRBJ2-2, with D uncertain. There are 12 residues in the CDR3. Trimming took 6 bases from V and 6 from J, leaving 8 bases between them. CDR1 and CDR2 from the germline V gene are MNHEY and SVGAGI. CDR3 sequence (DNA): TGTGCCAGCAGCCCCCGTCCCGGGGAGCTGTTTTTT. Protein: CASSPRPGELFF.

V usage is TRBV6-5 and J usage is TRBJ1-1; the match to TRBD1 covers 8 bases. CDR3 length: 14 amino acids. Germline V gives CDR1 MNHEY, CDR2 SVGAGI. The J segment lost 7 bases and the V segment lost 6 bases, leaving 10 bases of the junction unmatched. In nucleotides, the CDR3 is TGTGCCAGCAGACCGTATCTTGACAGGGGTGAAGCTTTCTTT. Amino acid sequence: CASRPYLDRGEAFF.

DNA of the CDR3: TGTGCCAGCAGCTTACAGGGTCAGCCCCAGCATTTT. Amino acid sequence: CASSLQGQPQHF. The rearrangement joins TRBV13 to TRBJ1-5; TRBD1 might be the D (5 bases). Germline V gene lookup returns CDR1 PRHDT and CDR2 FYEKMQ (reference sequence). Trimming removed 2 bases at V and 6 bases at J, with 5 bases between. This CDR3 comprises 12 residues.

This chain connects TRBV7-3 to TRBJ2-1; a possible D gene is TRBD2 (6 bases). The CDR3 extends over 14 amino acids. The V gene's germline CDR1 is SGHTA and CDR2 FQGTGA. Trimming shortened V by 5 bases and J by 7 bases, and 15 bases separated the two germline ends. The chain's CDR3 is CASSHPQTSNEQFF. CDR3 sequence (DNA): TGTGCCAGCAGCCACCCGCAGACTAGTAATGAGCAGTTCTTC.

Concerning this clone: The same CDR3 arises from other DNA sequences in this sample as well. This chain uses TRBV7-9 with TRBJ1-5; 7 bases are shared with TRBD1. The V gene end was trimmed by 5 bases and the J gene end by 10 bases; junction bases not matched to a gene: 8. Germline lookup yields CDR1 SEHNR and CDR2 FQNEAQ (reference sequence). This CDR3 is built from 13 residues. The DNA of the CDR3 is TGTGCCAGCAGCAGACAGGGAGGACAACCCCAGCATTTT. It specifies CASSRQGGQPQHF.

The chain uses TRBV21-1 and TRBJ1-1; the table's TRBD1 call for D was not verified on the DNA. TRBV21-1 is annotated as a pseudogene. The CDR3 loop spans 15 amino acids. CDR3 sequence reads: CASSKFEDRGTEAFF. Written as DNA, the CDR3 is TGTGCCAGCAGCAAATTTGAGGACAGGGGGACTGAAGCTTTCTTT.

CDR3 amino acids: CASSVDLRGRDEQYF. The DNA for the CDR3 is TGTGCCAGCAGTGTTGATTTGAGGGGGAGGGACGAGCAGTACTTC. The V gene is TRBV2, the J gene TRBJ2-7; a weak D match, TRBD2 (7 bases). The CDR3 covers 15 residues. The germline V gene encodes CDR1 SNHLY and CDR2 FYNNEI. Trimming left V 4 bases short and J 5 bases short, with 18 bases between.

The CDR3 DNA is TGTGCCAGCGCCGTTTCGTTGGGGCCGAGCAATGAGCAGTTCTTC. This sequence encodes CASAVSLGPSNEQFF. The chain uses TRBV27 and TRBJ2-1; D is possibly TRBD1 (5 bases). CDR3 size: 15 residues. V dropped 8 bases and J dropped 6 bases, with 20 bases sitting between them. The germline V gene encodes CDR1 MNHEY and CDR2 SMNVEV (reference sequence).

The chain joins TRBV19 to TRBJ2-2; 8 nucleotides agree with TRBD2. CDR1 is LNHDA, CDR2 SQIVND, per germline (reference sequence). V lost 1 base, J lost 1 base, and 8 bases stayed unmatched. CDR3 length equals 18 residues. The DNA for the CDR3 is TGTGCCAGTAGTATAGGGACGGGAGGGCCAGGGAACACCGGGGAGCTGTTTTTT. It codes for CASSIGTGGPGNTGELFF.